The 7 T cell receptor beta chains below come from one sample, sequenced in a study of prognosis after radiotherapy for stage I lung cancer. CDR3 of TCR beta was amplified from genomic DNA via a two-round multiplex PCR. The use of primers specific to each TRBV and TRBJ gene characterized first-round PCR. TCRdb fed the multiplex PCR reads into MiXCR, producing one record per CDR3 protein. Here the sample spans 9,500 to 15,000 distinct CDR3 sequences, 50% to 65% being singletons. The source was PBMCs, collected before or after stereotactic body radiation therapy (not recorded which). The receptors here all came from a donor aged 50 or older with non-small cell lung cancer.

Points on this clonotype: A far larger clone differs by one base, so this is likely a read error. Here the CDR3 DNA reads TGTGTCAGCAGTTCCCCCCTGGTATGGGGGGAGCAGTACTTC. Translation: CVSSSPLVWGEQYF. This chain links TRBV4-2 with TRBJ2-7; TRBD1 or TRBD2 may be the D gene (5 bases each). Germline V CDR1 and CDR2: LGHNA, YNFKEQ. The CDR3 has 14 residues.

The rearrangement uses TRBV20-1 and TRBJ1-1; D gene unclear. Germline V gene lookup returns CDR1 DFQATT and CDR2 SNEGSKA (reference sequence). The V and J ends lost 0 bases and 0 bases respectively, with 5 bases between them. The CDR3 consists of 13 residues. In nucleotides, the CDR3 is TGCAGTGCTAGAGATCGGGTGAACACTGAAGCTTTCTTT. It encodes CSARDRVNTEAFF.

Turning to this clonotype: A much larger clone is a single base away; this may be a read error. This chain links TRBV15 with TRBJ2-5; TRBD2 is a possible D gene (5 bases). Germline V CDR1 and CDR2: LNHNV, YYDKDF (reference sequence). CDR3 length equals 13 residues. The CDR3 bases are TGTGCCACCAGCATAGATCGGGAAGAGCCCCAGTACTTC. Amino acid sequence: CATSIDREEPQYF.

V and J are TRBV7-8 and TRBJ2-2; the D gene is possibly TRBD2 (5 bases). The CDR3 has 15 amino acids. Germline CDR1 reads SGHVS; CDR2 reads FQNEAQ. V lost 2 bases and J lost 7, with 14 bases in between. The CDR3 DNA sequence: TGTGCCAGCAGCTTACTTAGCGTGAGTGACGGGGAGCTGTTTTTT. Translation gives CASSLLSVSDGELFF.

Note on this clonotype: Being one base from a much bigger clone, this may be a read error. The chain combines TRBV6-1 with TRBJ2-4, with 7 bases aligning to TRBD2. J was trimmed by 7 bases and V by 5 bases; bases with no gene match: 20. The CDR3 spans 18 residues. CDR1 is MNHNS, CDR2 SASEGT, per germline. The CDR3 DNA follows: TGTGCCAGCAGTCCTCTAGGGGATGGGGGAGCGCGGGGGAACATTCAGTACTTC. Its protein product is CASSPLGDGGARGNIQYF.

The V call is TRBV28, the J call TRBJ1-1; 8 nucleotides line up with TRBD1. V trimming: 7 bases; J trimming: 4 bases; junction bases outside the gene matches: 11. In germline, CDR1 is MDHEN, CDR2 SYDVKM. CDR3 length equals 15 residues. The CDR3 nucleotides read TGTGCCAGCATTTCTGGACAGGGCAGTGCCACTGAAGCTTTCTTT. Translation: CASISGQGSATEAFF. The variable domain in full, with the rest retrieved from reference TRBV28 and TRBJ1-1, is DVKVTQSSRYLVKRTGEKVFLECVQDMDHENMFWYRQDPGLGLRLIYFSYDVKMKEKGDIPEGYSVSREKKERFSLILESASTNQTSMYLCASISGQGSATEAFFGQGTRLTVV.

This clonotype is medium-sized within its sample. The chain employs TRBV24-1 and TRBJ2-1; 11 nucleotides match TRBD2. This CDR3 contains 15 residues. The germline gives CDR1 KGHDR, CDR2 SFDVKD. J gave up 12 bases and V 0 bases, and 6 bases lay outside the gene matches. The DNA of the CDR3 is TGTGCCACCAGTGATTTGCGGCTAGCGGGGGGTCGGCAGTTCTTC. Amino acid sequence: CATSDLRLAGGRQFF.